This T cell receptor beta chain came from a study of blood T cell repertoires in COVID-19 (TCRdb year 2020). Notes on the research overall: Samples from collaborators originated in the United States, Italy and Spain and spanned both the acute and convalescent phases of COVID-19. Subjects who had been exposed to COVID-19, were actively infected with it, or had recovered from it provided the deeply sampled blood TCRbeta repertoires that made up the dataset. The material from the prospective study consisted of cDNA or gDNA derived from T cells, B-cell-depleted T cells, or PBMCs. Where available, HLA class I and class II types were obtained from metadata supplied by the sample provider rather than from assay-based typing. Samples were obtained from the ongoing ImmuneRACE study (first 160 participants) and from 1,254 subjects provided by 6 global collaborators. The sample metadata nearly always contained a de-identified subject ID, COVID-19 status, age in years and sex. The repertoires were released in a freely available public database meant as a resource for research on the immune response to SARS-CoV-2. Paper-wide results and their limitations: The quantity of clinical and demographic metadata differed by source and by participant and was supplied without curation.

One collaborating source in Seattle enrolled patients while the patients were actively infected and followed the patients over time throughout the course of disease. Collaborating institutions collected whole blood in K2EDTA tubes following their own protocols. Collaborator samples were shipped for TCRbeta analysis as frozen whole blood, isolated PBMCs, or DNA extracted from either sample type. Comments on this clone: This clone's antigen is unknown. No clone much larger than this one lies a single base away; base qualities are absent.

TCRbeta CDR3 regions were amplified from genomic DNA by means of the immunoSEQ Assay, a bias-controlled multiplex PCR. Concerning the study's data processing: The number of nucleated cells in each sample was estimated by amplification of reference gene primers within the assay. Sequence reads were collapsed and filtered to measure the absolute abundance of every unique TCRbeta CDR3 rearrangement. For each sample, productive Simpson clonality was calculated as the square root of Simpson's diversity index across productive rearrangements. What TCRdb holds here is the immuneACCESS table cut down to in-frame rearrangements. Part of the clones is not present; checked against another copy, under half of the missing clones reflect an unresolved V gene, and the others are unexplained. Clone size and the V and J calls come from that table; the DNA yielded D and trimming. This sample lists 99,000 or so clones; around 88% were detected once. Just over 2% of the sample comes from the top ten.

This TCR came from a man aged 45 to 65 with COVID-19, enrolled during active disease. Input material: peripheral blood.

The CDR3 sequence is CASSYASGGSPYNEQFF. The sequenced DNA is TGTGCCAGTAGTTATGCTAGCGGGGGGTCACCCTACAATGAGCAGTTCTTC. The chain uses TRBV19 and TRBJ2-1; TRBD2 aligns with 11 central bases. In the germline V gene (reference sequence), CDR1 corresponds to LNHDA and CDR2 to SQIVND. Germline trimming amounts to 5 bases on V and 2 bases on J, with 8 as the count of junction bases outside the gene matches. The CDR3 runs 17 residues from the cysteine to the phenylalanine. The retained sequence is limited to the CDR3, 51 bases, with the frame set at the first base.